Ten or more counts support the clone carrying this T cell receptor (beta chain). Its antigen is not known. The library labeled individual cDNA molecules by adding unique molecular identifiers to them. TCRdb fed the RACE reads into MiXCR, producing one record per CDR3 protein. The sample yields roughly 100,000 distinct CDR3 sequences, around 12% seen once. The length of the CDR3 is 17 residues. V lost 4 bases, J lost 0 bases, and 18 bases lay in between. Germline CDR1 and CDR2: LGHNA and YNFKEQ. This record comes from a study of human T cells and chemical hapten exposure. The time point here: pre-sensitization, week 0. The treatment denotes: therapeutic diphenylcyclopropenone sensitization with weekly scalp DPC. Total RNA was isolated from whole blood that had not been fractionated. Notes on the study in general: Patch test score was positively correlated with the counts of PT1 expanded TCRs. The number of TCRs above 1 in 1000 frequency did not change after DPC sensitization.

The material sequenced was whole blood, taken in connection with sensitization to the hapten diphenylcyclopropenone (DPC). The source of this sequence is a woman in her forties or fifties with alopecia areata. Some clones in this sample may be carry-over from other donors' samples. This chain uses TRBV4-2 with TRBJ1-1; TRBD1 might be the D (5 bases). Here the CDR3 reads CASSPPTGRTLNTEAFF. As DNA, the CDR3 is TGTGCCAGCAGCCCTCCAACAGGTCGTACCCTGAACACTGAAGCTTTCTTT.